The rows below give T cell receptor beta chains drawn from one sample of a study of blood T cell repertoires in COVID-19. Method: immunoSEQ multiplex PCR; TCRdb's copy keeps in-frame clones and lacks some. This repertoire shows approximately 170,000 clones, less than 90% found once; its top ten account for 4.4%. Sequencing was done on a sample of PBMCs or T cells enriched from blood (not recorded which). All receptors come from a woman aged 50 to 60 who had recovered from COVID-19. Both conserved end residues are part of each CDR3. D genes are given only for firm matches. Clone size is shown for a subset of rows, as once, few, many or a class of expanded clone.

TRBV18	TRBD1	.	15	TRBJ1-1	CASSPVTGVATEAFF	TGTGCCAGCTCACCAGTAACAGGGGTGGCCACTGAAGCTTTCTTT
TRBV5-8	TRBD1	.	19	TRBJ2-2	CASSFFRLTGQGAHGELFF	TGTGCCAGCAGCTTCTTTAGACTTACGGGACAGGGGGCCCACGGGGAGCTGTTTTTT
TRBV6-5	.	many	15	TRBJ2-2	CASSPRTDNTGELFF	TGTGCCAGCAGCCCCCGGACAGACAACACCGGGGAGCTGTTTTTT
TRBV11-3	TRBD1	.	12	TRBJ1-2	CASSSLDRGVTF	TGTGCCAGCAGCTCATTAGACAGGGGAGTCACCTTC
TRBV30	.	.	14	TRBJ1-5	CAFSGDYSNQPQHF	TGTGCCTTTTCAGGGGATTATAGCAATCAGCCCCAGCATTTT
TRBV9	.	.	15	TRBJ1-1	CASSEGTGLRAEAFF	TGTGCCAGCAGCGAGGGTACAGGGCTTAGGGCTGAAGCTTTCTTT
TRBV2	.	once	14	TRBJ2-5	CASSDGRFQETQYF	TGTGCCAGCAGTGACGGCAGGTTCCAAGAGACCCAGTACTTC
TRBV6-5	TRBD1	.	14	TRBJ1-1	CASSSRGRNTEAFF	TGTGCCAGCAGCTCGAGGGGGCGGAACACTGAAGCTTTCTTT
TRBV28	.	once	15	TRBJ1-5	CASAQQGFSNQPQHF	TGTGCCAGCGCACAGCAGGGGTTTAGCAATCAGCCCCAGCATTTT
TRBV5-6	.	.	15	TRBJ1-6	CASSLFGLFNSPLHF	TGTGCCAGCAGCTTGTTTGGACTTTTTAATTCACCCCTCCACTTT